Below, 10 T cell receptor beta chains from the same sample are listed, as sequenced in a study of response to subunit inactivated influenza vaccine. TCRdb itself ran the RT-PCR reads through MiXCR, one entry per CDR3 protein. This sample has 450,000 to 600,000 distinct CDR3 sequences, with approximately 7.7% found just once. The specimen comprised PBMCs from blood, sampled roughly 24 months after vaccination. These receptors came from a man aged 50 to 69 who received an inactivated influenza vaccine.

The V call is TRBV20-1, the J call TRBJ2-3; 8 nucleotides line up with TRBD2. Per the germline V gene, CDR1 is DFQATT and CDR2 is SNEGSKA (reference sequence). The CDR3 contains 15 residues. V dropped 4 bases and J dropped 1; count of bases not matched to a gene: 7. CDR3 sequence (DNA): TGCAGTGCTACCCCCGGGACTAGTGGCACAGATACGCAGTATTTT. Its protein product is CSATPGTSGTDTQYF.

This clonotype was recorded many times. V usage is TRBV24-1 and J usage is TRBJ2-3; the match to TRBD1 covers 11 bases. The trim removed 3 bases at V and 6 bases at J, leaving 7 bases unmatched. This CDR3 contains 16 residues. Per germline, CDR1 KGHDR and CDR2 SFDVKD. CDR3 bases: TGTGCCACCAGTGATGCGGCCGGGACAGGGGGGGATACGCAGTATTTT. Translated, it gives CATSDAAGTGGDTQYF.

This clonotype has only a few counts. This rearrangement joins TRBV24-1 to TRBJ2-1; TRBD1 agrees at 7 bases. The J segment lost 7 bases and the V segment lost 10 bases, leaving 18 bases of the junction unmatched. This CDR3 comprises 16 residues. Germline V gene sequence: CDR1 KGHDR, CDR2 SFDVKD. CDR3 bases: TGTGCCACTCCCTCCCCAATAGGCAGGGGGATGAATGAGCAGTTCTTC. Protein sequence: CATPSPIGRGMNEQFF.

This clonotype was detected a few times. The chain joins TRBV19 to TRBJ2-5; TRBD1 might be the D (6 bases). V gave up 5 bases and J gave up 4 bases, with 17 bases separating them. The CDR3 sequence is 15 residues long. Germline V lookup: CDR1 LNHDA, CDR2 SQIVND (reference sequence). CDR3: CASSATRGIRETQYF. CDR3 sequence (DNA): TGTGCCAGTAGTGCTACAAGGGGGATTCGAGAGACCCAGTACTTC. Based on the CDR3 plus reference TRBV19 and TRBJ2-5, the full variable domain is DGGITQSPKYLFRKEGQNVTLSCEQNLNHDAMYWYRQDPGQGLRLIYYSQIVNDFQKGDIAEGYSVSREKKESFPLTVTSAQKNPTAFYLCASSATRGIRETQYFGPGTRLLVL.

This clonotype was found a few times. This chain connects TRBV6-1 to TRBJ2-7; D is uncertain. The CDR3 runs 15 residues. Germline CDR1 and CDR2: MNHNS and SASEGT. The V and J ends lost 8 bases and 1 base respectively, with 18 bases between them. CDR3 in amino acids: CASAEGSAWSYEQYF. As DNA, the CDR3 is TGTGCCAGCGCTGAAGGCTCCGCCTGGTCCTACGAGCAGTACTTC.

In this sample, this clonotype turned up many times. The rearrangement uses TRBV7-2 and TRBJ2-5; 9 bases map to TRBD1. The CDR3 totals 15 residues. The germline CDR1 and CDR2 sequences are SGHTA and FQGNSA. The V and J ends lost 2 bases and 2 bases, in that order; junction bases with no gene match: 3. CDR3 in amino acids: CASSLTGGPQETQYF. The CDR3, as DNA: TGTGCCAGCAGCTTAACAGGGGGCCCACAAGAGACCCAGTACTTC.

This clonotype appeared a few times. The chain joins TRBV10-3 to TRBJ2-1; a weak D match, TRBD2 (6 bases). Germline CDR1 ENHRY, CDR2 SYGVKD. V was clipped by 10 bases and J by 8 bases, with 21 bases between them. This CDR3 spans 14 amino acids. The CDR3 nucleotides are TGTGCCAGGCCCAAAGGGCGGGATAGCTATGAGCAGTTCTTC. It specifies CARPKGRDSYEQFF.

In this sample, this clonotype turned up many times. The chain has TRBV20-1 and TRBJ2-3, with 9 bases lining up with TRBD2. Germline V gene lookup returns CDR1 DFQATT and CDR2 SNEGSKA (reference sequence). The CDR3 length is 16 residues. J gave up 1 base and V 5 bases, and 10 bases lay outside the gene matches. CDR3 DNA sequence: TGCAGTGCTCCGAAAAAAGCGGGAGGACGCACAGATACGCAGTATTTT. Residues: CSAPKKAGGRTDTQYF.

CDR3 in DNA: TGTGCCAGCAGCACTAGCGGGGGGAGTCGGGAGCAGTACTTC. It translates to CASSTSGGSREQYF. The rearrangement joins TRBV7-2 to TRBJ2-7; 12 bases align to TRBD2. Trimming cost V 5 bases and J 7 bases; bases outside gene matches: 6. The germline gives CDR1 SGHTA, CDR2 FQGNSA. This CDR3 comprises 14 residues.

This clonotype was seen more than once but under ten times. The chain carries TRBV3-1 and TRBJ2-1; 12 positions agree with TRBD2. After removal of 4 bases from V and 0 bases from J, the junction contained 7 bases not matched to a gene. CDR3 length equals 18 residues. CDR1 is LGHDT, CDR2 YNNKEL, per germline (reference sequence). CDR3 sequence (DNA): TGTGCCAGCAGCCCCGGGACTAGCGGGTCAAGCTCCTACAATGAGCAGTTCTTC. As protein: CASSPGTSGSSSYNEQFF.